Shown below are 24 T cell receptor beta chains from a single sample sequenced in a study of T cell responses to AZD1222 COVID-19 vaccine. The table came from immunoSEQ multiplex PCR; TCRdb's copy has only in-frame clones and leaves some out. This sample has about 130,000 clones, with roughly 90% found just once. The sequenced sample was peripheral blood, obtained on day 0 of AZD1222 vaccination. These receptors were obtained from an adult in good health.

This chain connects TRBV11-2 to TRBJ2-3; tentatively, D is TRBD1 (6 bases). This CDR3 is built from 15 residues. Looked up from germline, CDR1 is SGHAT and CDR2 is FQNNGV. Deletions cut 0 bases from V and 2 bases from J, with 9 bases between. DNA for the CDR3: TGTGCCAGCAGCTTAGATAGGACAGTCACAGATACGCAGTATTTT. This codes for CASSLDRTVTDTQYF.

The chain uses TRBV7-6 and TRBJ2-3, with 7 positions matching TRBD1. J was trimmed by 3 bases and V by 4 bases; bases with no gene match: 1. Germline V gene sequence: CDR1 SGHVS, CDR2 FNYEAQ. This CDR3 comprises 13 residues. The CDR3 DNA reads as TGTGCCAGCAGCTCGGGACAGACAGATACGCAGTATTTT. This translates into CASSSGQTDTQYF.

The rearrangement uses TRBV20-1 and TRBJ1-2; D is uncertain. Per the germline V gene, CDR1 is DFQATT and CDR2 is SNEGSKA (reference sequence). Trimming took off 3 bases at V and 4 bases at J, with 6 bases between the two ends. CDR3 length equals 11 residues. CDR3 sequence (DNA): TGCAGTGCTAGGTGGAGCTATGGCTACACCTTC. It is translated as CSARWSYGYTF.

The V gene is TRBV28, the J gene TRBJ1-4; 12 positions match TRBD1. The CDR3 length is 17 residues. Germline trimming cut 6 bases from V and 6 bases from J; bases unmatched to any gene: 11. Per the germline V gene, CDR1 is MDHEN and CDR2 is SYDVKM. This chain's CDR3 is CASRDSMGQGADEKLFF. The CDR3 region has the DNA TGTGCCAGCAGGGACTCTATGGGACAGGGGGCGGATGAAAAACTGTTTTTT.

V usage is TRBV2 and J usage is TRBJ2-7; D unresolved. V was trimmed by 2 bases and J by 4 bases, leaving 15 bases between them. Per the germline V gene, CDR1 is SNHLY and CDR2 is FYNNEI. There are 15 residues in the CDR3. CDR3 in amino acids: CASSELRSFRYEQYF. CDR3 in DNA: TGTGCCAGCAGTGAACTTAGGAGTTTTCGGTACGAGCAGTACTTC.

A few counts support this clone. The DNA for the CDR3 is TGCGCCAGCAGCACAGGGGACAGGGATAATGAGCAGTTCTTC. Encoded protein: CASSTGDRDNEQFF. The chain joins TRBV5-1 to TRBJ2-1; 9 bases are a match to TRBD1. The CDR3 is 14 residues long. V shed 4 bases, J shed 7 bases, and the junction held 6 bases outside the gene matches. CDR1 SGHRS and CDR2 YFSETQ come from the germline V gene.

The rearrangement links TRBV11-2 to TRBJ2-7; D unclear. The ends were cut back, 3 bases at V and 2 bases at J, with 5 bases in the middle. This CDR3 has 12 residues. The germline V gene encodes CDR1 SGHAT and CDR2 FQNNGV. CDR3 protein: CASSLRTYEQYF. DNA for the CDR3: TGTGCCAGCAGCTTGAGGACCTACGAGCAGTACTTC.

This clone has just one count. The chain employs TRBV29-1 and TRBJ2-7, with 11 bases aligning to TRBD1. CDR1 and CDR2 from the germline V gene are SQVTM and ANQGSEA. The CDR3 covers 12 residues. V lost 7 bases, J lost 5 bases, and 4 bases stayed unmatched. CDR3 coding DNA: TGCAGCGCCGGACAGGGGGCCCACGAGCAGTACTTC. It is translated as CSAGQGAHEQYF.

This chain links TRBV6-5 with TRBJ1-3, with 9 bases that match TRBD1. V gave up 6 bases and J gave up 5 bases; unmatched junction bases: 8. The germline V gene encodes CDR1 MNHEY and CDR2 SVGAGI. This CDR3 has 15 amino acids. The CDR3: CASRTEGQGRNTIYF. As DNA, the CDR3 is TGTGCCAGCAGGACGGAGGGACAGGGCCGAAACACCATATATTTT.

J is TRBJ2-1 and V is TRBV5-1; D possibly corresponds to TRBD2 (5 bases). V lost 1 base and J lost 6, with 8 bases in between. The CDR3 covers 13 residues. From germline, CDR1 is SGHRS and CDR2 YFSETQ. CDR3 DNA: TGCGCCAGCAGCTTGATCAGCGGCAATGAGCAGTTCTTC. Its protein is CASSLISGNEQFF.

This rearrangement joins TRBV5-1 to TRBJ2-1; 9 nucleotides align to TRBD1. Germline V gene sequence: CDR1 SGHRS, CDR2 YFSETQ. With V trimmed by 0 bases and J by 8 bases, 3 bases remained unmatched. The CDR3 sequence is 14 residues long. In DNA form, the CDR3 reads TGCGCCAGCAGCTTGGGACAGGGGGTACATGAGCAGTTCTTC. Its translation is CASSLGQGVHEQFF.

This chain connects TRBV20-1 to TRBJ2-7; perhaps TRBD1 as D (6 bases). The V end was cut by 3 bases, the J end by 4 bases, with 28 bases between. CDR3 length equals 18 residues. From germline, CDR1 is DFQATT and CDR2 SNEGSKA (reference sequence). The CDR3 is CSASLLPQGPGFVYEQYF. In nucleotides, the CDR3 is TGCAGTGCTAGTCTACTTCCACAGGGCCCCGGTTTCGTTTACGAGCAGTACTTC.

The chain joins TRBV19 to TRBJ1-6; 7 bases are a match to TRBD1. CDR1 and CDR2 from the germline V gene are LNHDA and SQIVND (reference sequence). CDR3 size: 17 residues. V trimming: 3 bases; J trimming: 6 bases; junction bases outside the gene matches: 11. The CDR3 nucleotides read TGTGCCAGTAGTATTTTCCCCCGGGACAGTTTTAATTCACCCCTCCACTTT. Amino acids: CASSIFPRDSFNSPLHF.

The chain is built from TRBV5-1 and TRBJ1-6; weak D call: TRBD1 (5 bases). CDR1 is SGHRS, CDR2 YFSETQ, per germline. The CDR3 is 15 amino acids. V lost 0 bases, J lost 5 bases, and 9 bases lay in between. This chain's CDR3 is CASSLEGTHNSPLHF. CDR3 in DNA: TGCGCCAGCAGCTTGGAAGGGACCCATAATTCACCCCTCCACTTT.

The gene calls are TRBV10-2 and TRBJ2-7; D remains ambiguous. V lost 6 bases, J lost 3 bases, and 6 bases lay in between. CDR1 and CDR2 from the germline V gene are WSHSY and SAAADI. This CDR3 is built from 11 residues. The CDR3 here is CASSWDYEQYF. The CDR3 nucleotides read TGCGCCAGCAGCTGGGACTACGAGCAGTACTTC.

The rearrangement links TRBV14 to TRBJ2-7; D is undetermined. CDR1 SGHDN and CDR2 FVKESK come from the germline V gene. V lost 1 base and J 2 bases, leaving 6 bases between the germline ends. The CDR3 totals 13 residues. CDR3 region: CASSQGWAYEQYF. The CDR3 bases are TGTGCCAGCAGCCAAGGGTGGGCCTACGAGCAGTACTTC.

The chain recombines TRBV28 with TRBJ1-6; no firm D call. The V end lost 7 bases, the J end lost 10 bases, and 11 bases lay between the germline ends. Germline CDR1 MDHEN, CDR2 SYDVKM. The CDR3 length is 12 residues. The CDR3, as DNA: TGTGCCAGCACCCGGGCCAGGTCACCCCTCCACTTT. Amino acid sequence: CASTRARSPLHF. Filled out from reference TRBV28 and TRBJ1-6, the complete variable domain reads DVKVTQSSRYLVKRTGEKVFLECVQDMDHENMFWYRQDPGLGLRLIYFSYDVKMKEKGDIPEGYSVSREKKERFSLILESASTNQTSMYLCASTRARSPLHFGNGTRLTVT.

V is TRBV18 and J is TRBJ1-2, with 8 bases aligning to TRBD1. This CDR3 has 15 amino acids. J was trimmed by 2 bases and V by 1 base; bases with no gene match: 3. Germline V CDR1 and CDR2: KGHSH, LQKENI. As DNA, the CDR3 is TGTGCCAGCTCACCACTCCAGGGGGCCAACTATGGCTACACCTTC. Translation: CASSPLQGANYGYTF.

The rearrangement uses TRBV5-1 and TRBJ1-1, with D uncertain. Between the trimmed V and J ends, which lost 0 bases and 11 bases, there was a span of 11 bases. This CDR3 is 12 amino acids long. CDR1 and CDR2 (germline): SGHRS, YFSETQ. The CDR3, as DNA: TGCGCCAGCAGCTTGGAATCGTCCAGGGCTTTCTTT. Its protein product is CASSLESSRAFF.

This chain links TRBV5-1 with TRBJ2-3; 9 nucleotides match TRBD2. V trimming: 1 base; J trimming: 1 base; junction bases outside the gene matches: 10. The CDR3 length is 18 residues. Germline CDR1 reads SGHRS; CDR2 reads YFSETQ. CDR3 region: CASSLSPSVAGGTDTQYF. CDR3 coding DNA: TGCGCCAGCAGCTTGAGCCCCTCCGTAGCGGGAGGCACAGATACGCAGTATTTT.

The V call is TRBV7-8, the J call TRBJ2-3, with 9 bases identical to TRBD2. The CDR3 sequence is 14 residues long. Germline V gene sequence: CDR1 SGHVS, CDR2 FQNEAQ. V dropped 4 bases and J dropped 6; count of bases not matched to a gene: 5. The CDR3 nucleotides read TGTGCCAGCAGCTATAGCGGGAGCTATGATACGCAGTATTTT. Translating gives CASSYSGSYDTQYF. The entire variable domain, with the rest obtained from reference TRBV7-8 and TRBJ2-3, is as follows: GAGVSQSPRYKVAKRGQDVALRCDPISGHVSLFWYQQALGQGPEFLTYFQNEAQLDKSGLPSDRFFAERPEGSVSTLKIQRTQQEDSAVYLCASSYSGSYDTQYFGPGTRLTVL.

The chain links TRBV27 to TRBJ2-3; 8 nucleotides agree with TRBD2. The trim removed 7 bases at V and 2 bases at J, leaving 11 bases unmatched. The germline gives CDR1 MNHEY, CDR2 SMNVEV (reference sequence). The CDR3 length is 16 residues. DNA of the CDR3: TGTGCCAGCAATAAAGCGGGGGCCCTTCTCACAGATACGCAGTATTTT. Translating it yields CASNKAGALLTDTQYF.

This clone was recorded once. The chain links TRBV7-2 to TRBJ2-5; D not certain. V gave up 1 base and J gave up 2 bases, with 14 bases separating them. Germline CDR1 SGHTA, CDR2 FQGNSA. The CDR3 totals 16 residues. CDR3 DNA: TGTGCCAGCAGCTTAGGCGTAGGTAGCTTGCAAGAGACCCAGTACTTC. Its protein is CASSLGVGSLQETQYF.

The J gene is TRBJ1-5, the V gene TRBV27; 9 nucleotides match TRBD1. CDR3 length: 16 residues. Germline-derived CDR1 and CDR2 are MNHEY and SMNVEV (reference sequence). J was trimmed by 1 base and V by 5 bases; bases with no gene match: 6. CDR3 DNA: TGTGCCAGCAGTCCTCCCGGGACAGGGAGCAATCAGCCCCAGCATTTT. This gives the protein CASSPPGTGSNQPQHF.